The table lists the clone carrying this TCR beta chain with many counts. Its antigen is currently unknown. The sample belongs to a study of T cells in Graves' hyperthyroidism and ophthalmopathy. Study at large: Any treatment followed the collection of peripheral blood at initial diagnosis.

V dropped 5 bases and J dropped 2 bases, with 16 bases sitting between them. Looked up from germline, CDR1 is SGHAT and CDR2 is FQNNGV. The CDR3 extends over 15 amino acids. Amplified TCR beta CDR3 regions derived from RNA transcripts. HTBI primers drove first-round RT-PCR of the TCR CDR3. TCRdb re-derived calls from the multiplex PCR reads in MiXCR, one entry per CDR3 protein. In the table there are approximately 690,000 distinct CDR3 sequences, around 21% of which are singletons. Overall study results and limits: Researchers found most expanded thyroid clonotypes above 0.001 in blood as well.

This receptor was identified in a man younger than 45 with Graves' ophthalmopathy. The specimen was blood. This chain joins TRBV11-2 and TRBJ2-7; D perhaps matches TRBD1 (6 bases). CDR3 sequence reads: CASSSHGTLAYEQYF. The DNA for the CDR3 is TGTGCCAGCAGCAGCCACGGGACACTAGCCTACGAGCAGTACTTC. The variable domain in full, with the rest retrieved from reference TRBV11-2 and TRBJ2-7, is EAGVAQSPRYKIIEKRQSVAFWCNPISGHATLYWYQQILGQGPKLLIQFQNNGVVDDSQLPKDRFSAERLKGVDSTLKIQPAKLEDSAVYLCASSSHGTLAYEQYFGPGTRLTVT.